A selection of T cell receptor beta chains follows, all from one sample in a study of T cell repertoires in cytomegalovirus infection. Via MiXCR, TCRdb re-called the reads, giving one row per CDR3 protein. The data contain roughly 200,000 distinct CDR3 sequences, 17% of them singletons. The specimen sequenced was CD8+ T cells from PBMCs. These receptor sequences come from a human donor in good health (CMV status not recorded). Some clones in this sample may be carry-over from other donors' samples. CDR3s include the opening cysteine and the closing phenylalanine or tryptophan. D genes are given only for firm matches. Not every row has a clone size; where given, it reads once, few, many or a size class.

j_call | v_call | d_call | cdr3_length | clone_size | cdr3_aa | cdr3_nt
TRBJ2-1 | TRBV5-6 | NA | 12 | NA | CASSYAGNEQFF | TGTGCCAGCAGTTATGCAGGGAATGAGCAGTTCTTC
TRBJ1-1 | TRBV19 | NA | 13 | NA | CATSGSKNTEAFF | TGTGCCACCTCCGGATCAAAGAACACTGAAGCTTTCTTT
TRBJ2-7 | TRBV12-3/TRBV12-4 | NA | 13 | few | CASSWGISYEQYF | TGTGCCAGCAGTTGGGGGATTTCCTACGAGCAGTACTTC
TRBJ2-3 | TRBV29-1 | NA | 10 | NA | CSVFSDTQYF | TGCAGCGTTTTTTCGGATACGCAGTATTTT
TRBJ1-2 | TRBV2 | NA | 15 | NA | CASTPRTEFNYGYTF | TGTGCCAGCACTCCGAGGACAGAATTCAACTATGGCTACACCTTC
TRBJ2-2 | TRBV11-2 | NA | 17 | few | CASSLKLATTNTGELFF | TGTGCCAGCAGCTTAAAACTAGCCACGACGAACACCGGGGAGCTGTTTTTT
TRBJ1-1 | TRBV9 | NA | 15 | NA | CASSVVRTENTEAFF | TGTGCCAGCAGCGTAGTAAGGACAGAGAACACTGAAGCTTTCTTT
TRBJ1-6 | TRBV19 | NA | 15 | few | CASSISLQLGSPLHF | TGTGCCAGTAGTATAAGTCTCCAGCTCGGTTCACCCCTCCACTTT
TRBJ1-5 | TRBV27 | NA | 14 | few | CASSSGISNQPQHF | TGTGCCAGCAGTTCGGGAATCAGCAATCAGCCCCAGCATTTT
TRBJ2-1 | TRBV6-2/TRBV6-3 | NA | 16 | NA | CASSYSRGRVRNEQFF | TGTGCCAGCAGTTACTCGCGGGGGCGCGTGCGAAATGAGCAGTTCTTC
TRBJ1-6 | TRBV4-1 | NA | 15 | NA | CASSQEQTYNSPLHF | TGCGCCAGCAGCCAAGAACAGACTTATAATTCACCCCTCCACTTT
TRBJ1-1 | TRBV6-2/TRBV6-3 | NA | 14 | few | CASSQTGPNTEAFF | TGTGCCAGCAGTCAGACAGGACCCAACACTGAAGCTTTCTTT
TRBJ1-2 | TRBV10-3 | NA | 14 | few | CAIRSGYPAYGYTF | TGTGCCATCAGGTCAGGGTACCCGGCTTATGGCTACACCTTC
TRBJ2-5 | TRBV6-2/TRBV6-3 | TRBD2 | 15 | few | CASGLTAGGPETQYF | TGTGCCAGCGGTTTGACAGCGGGGGGTCCGGAGACCCAGTACTTC
TRBJ2-5 | TRBV7-9 | NA | 13 | many | CASSDLRAETQYF | TGTGCCAGCAGCGACCTTAGAGCTGAGACCCAGTACTTC
TRBJ1-1 | TRBV2 | NA | 14 | many | CASSGVTGDTEAFF | TGTGCCAGCAGTGGCGTCACCGGAGACACTGAAGCTTTCTTT
TRBJ1-5 | TRBV20-1 | NA | 12 | once | CSARSGDQPQHF | TGCAGTGCTAGATCCGGGGACCAGCCCCAGCATTTT
TRBJ2-5 | TRBV6-2/TRBV6-3 | NA | 14 | few | CASSSRSMWETQYF | TGTGCCAGCAGTTCCCGGTCCATGTGGGAGACCCAGTACTTC
TRBJ2-6 | TRBV6-6 | NA | 15 | NA | CASSPRLSGANVLTF | TGTGCCAGCAGTCCCAGACTCTCTGGGGCCAACGTCCTGACTTTC
TRBJ2-3 | TRBV4-3 | NA | 15 | NA | CASSQALRGTDTQYF | TGCGCCAGCAGCCAAGCCCTCCGAGGTACAGATACGCAGTATTTT
TRBJ2-7 | TRBV11-1 | NA | 14 | NA | CASSLVGRTYEQYF | TGTGCCAGCAGCTTAGTGGGCAGGACCTACGAGCAGTACTTC
TRBJ1-2 | TRBV12-3/TRBV12-4 | TRBD1 | 12 | few | CASSALTGSSAF | TGTGCCAGCAGTGCCCTGACAGGGAGTTCCGCCTTC
TRBJ2-5 | TRBV12-5 | NA | 14 | NA | CASALGLNPETQYF | TGTGCTAGTGCCCTCGGACTGAATCCTGAGACCCAGTACTTC
TRBJ1-1 | TRBV6-5 | TRBD1 | 15 | NA | CASSYSWTGGPEGLF | TGTGCCAGCAGTTACTCCTGGACAGGGGGCCCCGAGGGATTATTT
TRBJ2-5 | TRBV7-2 | TRBD2 | 16 | NA | CASSPTSGGDQETQYF | TGTGCCAGCAGCCCAACTAGCGGGGGCGACCAAGAGACCCAGTACTTC
TRBJ2-7 | TRBV7-2 | TRBD1 | 15 | many | CASSGETGATYEQYF | TGTGCCAGCAGCGGAGAGACAGGGGCGACCTACGAGCAGTACTTC
TRBJ1-2 | TRBV7-9 | NA | 13 | NA | CASSPVDNYGYTF | TGTGCCAGCAGCCCTGTAGATAACTATGGCTACACCTTC
TRBJ1-1 | TRBV7-2 | NA | 16 | few | CASSLAPGTVNTEAFF | TGTGCCAGCAGCTTAGCCCCCGGCACAGTGAACACTGAAGCTTTCTTT
TRBJ2-1 | TRBV6-6 | TRBD2 | 15 | few | CASSLSGDPYNEQFF | TGTGCCAGCAGTCTCAGCGGGGACCCCTACAATGAGCAGTTCTTC
TRBJ1-2 | TRBV27 | TRBD1 | 15 | NA | CASSDRDRKNYGYTF | TGTGCCAGCAGTGACAGGGACAGGAAGAACTATGGCTACACCTTC
TRBJ1-2 | TRBV6-5 | NA | 15 | few | CASSYTEDSFYGYTF | TGTGCCAGCAGTTATACCGAGGACAGCTTCTATGGCTACACCTTC
TRBJ1-2 | TRBV5-1 | NA | 15 | NA | CASRMEFGTHDGYTF | TGCGCCAGCCGAATGGAGTTCGGGACACATGATGGCTACACCTTC
TRBJ2-7 | TRBV5-1 | TRBD2 | 15 | few | CASRVETSGRYEQYF | TGCGCCAGCAGGGTTGAAACTAGCGGCCGCTACGAGCAGTACTTC
TRBJ2-4 | TRBV5-4 | NA | 15 | many | CASSDLRDSKNIQYF | TGTGCCAGCAGCGACTTGAGGGACTCTAAAAACATTCAGTACTTC
TRBJ2-1 | TRBV7-2 | NA | 19 | NA | CASSLEAWVILRSYNEQFF | TGTGCCAGCAGCTTAGAAGCTTGGGTCATCTTACGCTCCTACAATGAGCAGTTCTTC
TRBJ2-1 | TRBV7-9 | TRBD2 | 18 | many | CASSLGLAGGLSYNEQFF | TGTGCCAGCAGCTTAGGACTAGCGGGGGGTCTCTCCTACAATGAGCAGTTCTTC
TRBJ2-7 | TRBV7-6 | TRBD1 | 14 | few | CASSLGRGPEEQYF | TGTGCCAGCAGCTTAGGCAGGGGGCCTGAAGAGCAGTACTTC
TRBJ1-1 | TRBV6-5 | TRBD1 | 14 | NA | CASSLGQANTEAFF | TGTGCCAGCTCCTTGGGACAGGCGAACACTGAAGCTTTCTTT
TRBJ2-3 | TRBV5-1 | NA | 16 | few | CASSFTGPQGTDTQYF | TGCGCCAGCAGCTTTACAGGTCCCCAGGGGACAGATACGCAGTATTTT
TRBJ2-2 | TRBV5-5 | TRBD1 | 15 | NA | CASSLGDRESGELFF | TGTGCCAGCAGCTTGGGGGACAGGGAGTCCGGGGAGCTGTTTTTT
TRBJ1-1 | TRBV6-2/TRBV6-3 | NA | 14 | NA | CASSYTSRGTEAFF | TGTGCCAGCAGTTATACGAGCCGTGGGACTGAAGCTTTCTTT
TRBJ1-5 | TRBV28 | NA | 11 | NA | CASRTNQPQHF | TGTGCCAGCAGAACGAATCAGCCCCAGCATTTT
TRBJ1-4 | TRBV7-9 | TRBD1 | 14 | many | CASRPRQGMEKLFF | TGTGCCAGCAGGCCCCGACAGGGAATGGAAAAACTGTTTTTT
TRBJ2-7 | TRBV11-2 | NA | 11 | NA | CASSLDTRTYF | TGTGCCAGCAGCTTAGATACCCGCACGTACTTC
TRBJ1-1 | TRBV4-1 | NA | 15 | NA | CASSQAAGGNTEAFF | TGCGCCAGCAGCCAAGCTGCCGGGGGGAACACTGAAGCTTTCTTT
TRBJ2-7 | TRBV12-3/TRBV12-4 | NA | 16 | NA | CASSFWGGARSNEQYF | TGTGCCAGCAGTTTTTGGGGGGGCGCGAGGTCTAACGAGCAGTACTTC
TRBJ1-1 | TRBV28 | NA | 14 | few | CASSSLLGTTEAFF | TGTGCCAGCAGTTCCCTGTTAGGGACCACTGAAGCTTTCTTT
TRBJ2-1 | TRBV29-1 | NA | 13 | many | CTVHAKIGNEQFF | TGCACGGTCCACGCCAAGATAGGGAATGAGCAGTTCTTC
TRBJ2-7 | TRBV6-2/TRBV6-3 | NA | 16 | NA | CASSYSTTASSYEQYF | TGTGCCAGCAGTTACTCTACGACAGCCTCATCCTACGAGCAGTACTTC
TRBJ1-6 | TRBV28 | NA | 16 | few | CASSFSQAAYNSPLHF | TGTGCCAGCAGTTTCTCGCAGGCGGCTTATAATTCACCCCTCCACTTT
TRBJ2-5 | TRBV7-9 | TRBD2 | 16 | few | CASSPPSGAYQETQYF | TGTGCCAGCAGCCCCCCGAGCGGGGCGTACCAAGAGACCCAGTACTTC
TRBJ1-1 | TRBV28 | NA | 15 | NA | CASSYYSPWNTEAFF | TGTGCCAGCAGCTACTACAGCCCGTGGAACACTGAAGCTTTCTTT
TRBJ2-1 | TRBV3-1 | NA | 14 | NA | CASSQGVGTNEQFF | TGTGCCAGCAGCCAAGGGGTAGGGACGAATGAGCAGTTCTTC
TRBJ1-2 | TRBV7-9 | NA | 13 | few | CASSPYANYGYTF | TGTGCCAGCAGCCCTTACGCTAACTATGGCTACACCTTC